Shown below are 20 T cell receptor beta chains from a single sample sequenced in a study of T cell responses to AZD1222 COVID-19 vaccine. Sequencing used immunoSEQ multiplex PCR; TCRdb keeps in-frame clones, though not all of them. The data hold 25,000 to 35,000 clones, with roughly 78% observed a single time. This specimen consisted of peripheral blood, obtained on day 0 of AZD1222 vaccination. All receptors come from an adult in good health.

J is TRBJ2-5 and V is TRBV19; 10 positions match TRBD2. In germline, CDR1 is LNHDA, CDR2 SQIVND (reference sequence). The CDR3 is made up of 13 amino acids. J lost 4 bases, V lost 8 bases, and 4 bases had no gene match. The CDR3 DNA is TGTGCCAGTGCCCTAGCGGGGGTAGAGACCCAGTACTTC. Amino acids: CASALAGVETQYF. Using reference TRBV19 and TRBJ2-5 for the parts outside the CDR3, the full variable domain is DGGITQSPKYLFRKEGQNVTLSCEQNLNHDAMYWYRQDPGQGLRLIYYSQIVNDFQKGDIAEGYSVSREKKESFPLTVTSAQKNPTAFYLCASALAGVETQYFGPGTRLLVL.

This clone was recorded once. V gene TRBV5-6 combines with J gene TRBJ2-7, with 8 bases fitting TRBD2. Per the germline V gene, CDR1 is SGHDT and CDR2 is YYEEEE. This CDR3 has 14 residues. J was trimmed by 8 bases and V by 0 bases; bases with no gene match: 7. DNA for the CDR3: TGTGCCAGCAGCTTGGCCAGCGGGGGCCCCCAGCAGTACTTC. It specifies CASSLASGGPQQYF.

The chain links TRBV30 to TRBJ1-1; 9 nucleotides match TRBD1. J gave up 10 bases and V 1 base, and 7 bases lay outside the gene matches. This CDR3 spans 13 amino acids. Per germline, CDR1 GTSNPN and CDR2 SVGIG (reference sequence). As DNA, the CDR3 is TGTGCCTGGAGTGGGGGACAGGGTAGGATAGCTTTCTTT. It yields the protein CAWSGGQGRIAFF. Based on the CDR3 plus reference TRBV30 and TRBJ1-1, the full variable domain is SQTIHQWPATLVQPVGSPLSLECTVEGTSNPNLYWYRQAAGRGLQLLFYSVGIGQISSEVPQNLSASRPQDRQFILSSKKLLLSDSGFYLCAWSGGQGRIAFFGQGTRLTVV.

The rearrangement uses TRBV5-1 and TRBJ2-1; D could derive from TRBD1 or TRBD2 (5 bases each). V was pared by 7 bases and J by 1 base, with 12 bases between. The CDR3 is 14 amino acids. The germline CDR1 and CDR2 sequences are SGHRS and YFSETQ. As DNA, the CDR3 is TGCGCCAGCTTTGGGACGGGGTCCTACAATGAGCAGTTCTTC. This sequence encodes CASFGTGSYNEQFF.

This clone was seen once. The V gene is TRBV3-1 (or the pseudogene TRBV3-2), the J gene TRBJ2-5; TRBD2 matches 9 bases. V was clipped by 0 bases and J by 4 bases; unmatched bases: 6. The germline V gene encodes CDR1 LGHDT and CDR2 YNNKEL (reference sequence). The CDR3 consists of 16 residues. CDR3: CASSQESSGDSETQYF. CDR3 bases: TGTGCCAGCAGCCAAGAGTCTAGCGGGGACTCAGAGACCCAGTACTTC.

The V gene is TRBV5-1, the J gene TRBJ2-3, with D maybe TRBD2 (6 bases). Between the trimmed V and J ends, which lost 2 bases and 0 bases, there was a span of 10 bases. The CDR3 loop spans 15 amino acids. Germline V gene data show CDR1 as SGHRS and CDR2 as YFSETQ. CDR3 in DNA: TGCGCCAGCAGCTTCCGGGGAGGTAGCACAGATACGCAGTATTTT. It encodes CASSFRGGSTDTQYF.

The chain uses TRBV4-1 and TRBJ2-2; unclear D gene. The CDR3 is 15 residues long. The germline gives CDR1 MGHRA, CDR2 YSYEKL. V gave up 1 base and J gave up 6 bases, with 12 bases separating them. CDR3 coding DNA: TGCGCCAGCAGCCAAGCCCCTAGGAGTGCCGGGGAGCTGTTTTTT. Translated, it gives CASSQAPRSAGELFF.

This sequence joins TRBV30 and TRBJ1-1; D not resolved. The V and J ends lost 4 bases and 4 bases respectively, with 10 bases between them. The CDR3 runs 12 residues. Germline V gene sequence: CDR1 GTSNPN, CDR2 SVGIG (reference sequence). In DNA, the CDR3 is TGTGCCTGGAAATCGATGGGCACTGAAGCTTTCTTT. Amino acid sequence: CAWKSMGTEAFF.

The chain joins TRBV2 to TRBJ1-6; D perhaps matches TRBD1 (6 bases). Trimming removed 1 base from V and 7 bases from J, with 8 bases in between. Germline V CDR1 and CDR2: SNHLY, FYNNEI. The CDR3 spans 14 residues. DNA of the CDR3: TGTGCCAGCAGTGAAGAGGGGGGGAATTCACCCCTCCACTTT. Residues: CASSEEGGNSPLHF.

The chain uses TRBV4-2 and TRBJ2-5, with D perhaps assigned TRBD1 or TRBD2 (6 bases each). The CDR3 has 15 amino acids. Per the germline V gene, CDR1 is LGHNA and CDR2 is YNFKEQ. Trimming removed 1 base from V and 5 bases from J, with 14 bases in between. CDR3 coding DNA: TGTGCCAGCAGCCAAGTTTTAGGGGGGCCCGAGACCCAGTACTTC. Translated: CASSQVLGGPETQYF.

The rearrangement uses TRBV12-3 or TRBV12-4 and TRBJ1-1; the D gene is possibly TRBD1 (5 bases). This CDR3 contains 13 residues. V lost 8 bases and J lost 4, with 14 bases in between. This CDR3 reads CASGSGEGTEAFF. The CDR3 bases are TGTGCCAGCGGGTCGGGGGAAGGCACTGAAGCTTTCTTT.

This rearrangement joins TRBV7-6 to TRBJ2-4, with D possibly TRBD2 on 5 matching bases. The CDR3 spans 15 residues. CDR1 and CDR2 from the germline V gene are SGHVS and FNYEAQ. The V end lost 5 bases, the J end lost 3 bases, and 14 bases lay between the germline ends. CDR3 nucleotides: TGTGCCAGCAGCCCGGGGTTTCATGGCAAAAACATTCAGTACTTC. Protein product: CASSPGFHGKNIQYF.

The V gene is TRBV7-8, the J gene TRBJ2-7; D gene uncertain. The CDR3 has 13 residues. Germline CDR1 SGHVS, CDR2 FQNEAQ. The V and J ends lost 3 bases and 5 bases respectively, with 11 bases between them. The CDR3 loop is CASSFWGIDEQYF. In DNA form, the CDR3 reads TGTGCCAGCAGCTTTTGGGGTATCGACGAGCAGTACTTC.

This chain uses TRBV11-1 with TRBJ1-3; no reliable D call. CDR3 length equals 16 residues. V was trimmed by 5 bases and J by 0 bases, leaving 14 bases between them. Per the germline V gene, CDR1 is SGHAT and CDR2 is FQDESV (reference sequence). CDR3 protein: CASSLRGTISGNTIYF. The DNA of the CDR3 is TGTGCCAGCAGCCTACGGGGTACTATCTCTGGAAACACCATATATTTT.

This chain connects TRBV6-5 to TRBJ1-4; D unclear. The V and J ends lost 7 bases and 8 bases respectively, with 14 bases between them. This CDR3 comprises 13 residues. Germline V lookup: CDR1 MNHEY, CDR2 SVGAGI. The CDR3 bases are TGTGCCAGCATCGGCCCCGGCCCCGAAAAACTGTTTTTT. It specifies CASIGPGPEKLFF.

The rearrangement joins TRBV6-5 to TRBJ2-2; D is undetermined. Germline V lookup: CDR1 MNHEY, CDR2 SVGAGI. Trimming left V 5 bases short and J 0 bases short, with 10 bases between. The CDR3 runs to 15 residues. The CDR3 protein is CASSRAIANTGELFF. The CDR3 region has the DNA TGTGCCAGCAGTCGCGCTATAGCGAACACCGGGGAGCTGTTTTTT.

CDR3 in amino acids: CASSSGWMNTEAFF. The CDR3 DNA follows: TGTGCCAGCAGTTCGGGGTGGATGAACACTGAAGCTTTCTTT. The rearrangement uses TRBV6-5 and TRBJ1-1, with no clear D. Germline CDR1 reads MNHEY; CDR2 reads SVGAGI. Deletions cut 4 bases from V and 0 bases from J, with 9 bases between. The CDR3 has 14 amino acids.

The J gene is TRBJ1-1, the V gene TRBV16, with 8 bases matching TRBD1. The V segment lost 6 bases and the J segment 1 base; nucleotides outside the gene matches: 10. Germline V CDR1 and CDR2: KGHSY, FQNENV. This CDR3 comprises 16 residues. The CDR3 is CASSKIQGATNTEAFF. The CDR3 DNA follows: TGTGCCAGCAGTAAAATTCAGGGGGCGACGAACACTGAAGCTTTCTTT.

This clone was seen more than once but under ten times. Written as DNA, the CDR3 is TGTGCCAGCAGTTTTGTGGGCCAGCCCCAGCATTTT. Its protein is CASSFVGQPQHF. The chain joins TRBV27 to TRBJ1-5; D ambiguous. The ends were cut back, 3 bases at V and 7 bases at J, with 7 bases in the middle. This CDR3 has 12 residues. Looked up from germline, CDR1 is MNHEY and CDR2 is SMNVEV (reference sequence).

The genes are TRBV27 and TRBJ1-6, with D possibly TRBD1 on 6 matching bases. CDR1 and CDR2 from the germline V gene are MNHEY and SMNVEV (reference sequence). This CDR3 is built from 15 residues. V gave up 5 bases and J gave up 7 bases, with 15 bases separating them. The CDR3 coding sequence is TGTGCCAGCAGTGAGGGGGGCAAGGTCAATTCACCCCTCCACTTT. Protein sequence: CASSEGGKVNSPLHF.